This TCR beta chain was sequenced in a study of cytotoxic CD8 clonotypes in ibrutinib-treated CLL (dated by TCRdb to the early 2020s). Concerning the study at large: In this cohort, approximately 15 patients were treatment-naive and ten to twelve were relapsed/refractory, while about 18 had unmutated IGHV. Cryopreserved peripheral blood mononuclear cells were obtained before treatment, at response, and at either sustained remission or disease progression. Partial responses were observed in about 24 patients and complete responses in 2; after a median follow-up of roughly 72 months, remission was maintained in approximately 14 patients and progression was observed in around twelve. Samples at response were collected after a median of about 12 months of treatment, with a range of about 6 to 36 months. Longitudinal samples were available for about 30% of the roughly 86 trial participants. Every remission and progressive disease sample was obtained while ibrutinib was still being received by the patients. On average, each sample yielded 255,043 productive templates and 94,082 productive rearrangements.

Taken with the paper, the label for time point translates to: roughly 23 months on ibrutinib. For TCR beta library preparation, around 2 micrograms of genomic DNA were isolated from cryopreserved PBMCs. Longitudinal blood samples from CLL patients on ibrutinib monotherapy underwent high-throughput TCR beta sequencing. The patients were enrolled in a single-center, open-label phase 2 trial of ibrutinib monotherapy. What the research found in general, with its limitations: Baseline clonality was found to be higher than that of age-matched healthy donors and was strongly correlated with circulating CD8+ T-cell counts. Clonality rose at ibrutinib response, remained stable during sustained remission, and dropped back toward baseline at progression. Public clonotypes were rare and either shrank or stayed stable during treatment, and the rise in clonality at ibrutinib response reflected expansion of private clonotypes. Sustained-remission and progressing patients did not have matched sampling times, and lymph node repertoires were not examined.

CDR1 SGDLS and CDR2 YYNGEE were looked up in the germline V gene. The CDR3 measures 13 amino acids from cysteine to phenylalanine. Only CDR3 DNA is held: 39 bases, read in frame from base 1. Deletion took 7 bases off V and 8 bases off J, with a span of 15 bases between the germline ends. Only a few counts were recorded for this clone. What antigen it recognizes has not been identified. Base qualities are not provided; no much larger clone lies one nucleotide away. On a MiSeq, deep resolution sequencing aimed for a depth between 1 in 1 million and 1 in 200,000 T cells, with each clonotype covered about 9.9x on average. The immunoSEQ hsTCRB Kit was used to generate TCR beta libraries. As for the authors' bioinformatics: The data were analyzed with ImmunoSEQ Analyzer and ImmunoSEQ Data Assistant, and V, D and J gene assignments followed IMGT definitions. Clonality, with values ranging from 0 to 1, was calculated as one minus the normalized Shannon entropy of productive rearrangement frequencies. Only overrepresented clonotypes making up at least 0.05% of the repertoire of each patient were included in the public clonotype analysis. Repertoires from thirteen age-matched healthy donors in immuneACCESS were used as clonality controls. As stored in TCRdb, this immuneACCESS dataset retains in-frame rearrangements with V and J assigned. A fraction of the clones does not appear; measured against another copy, unresolved V genes explain less than half of the discrepancy, and the remainder lacks a known reason. V, J and clone size are those of that table, while D and trimming were read from the DNA. Within this sample are more than 110,000 clones, with more than 75% of them counted one time only. The ten largest make up about 5% of the sample.

The specimen was PBMCs, collected after 24 months of ibrutinib treatment. Recombination linked TRBV9 to TRBJ1-4; the D segment could be TRBD1, given 6 matching bases. This TCR came from a human donor with chronic lymphocytic leukemia. CDR3 reads: CASSRGGDEKLFF. The bases read TGTGCCAGCTCCAGGGGAGGAGACGAAAAACTGTTTTTT.